These 27 T cell receptor beta chains were all obtained from the same sample, sequenced in a study of T cell responses to AZD1222 COVID-19 vaccine (dated by TCRdb to the early 2020s). The library was obtained by the immunoSEQ multiplex PCR assay. This is the immuneACCESS table as TCRdb keeps it, with only in-frame sequences that have V and J called. A part of the clones is gone; compared with another copy, unresolved V genes explain less than half, and the rest is unexplained. The sample data list 40,000 to 55,000 clones, and less than 95% of these were observed just once. Jointly, the top ten make up 30% to 45% of the sample. The time point label, read with the paper, signifies: about 28 days (+/-7) after the second vaccine dose. The sequences come from peripheral blood, collected 28 days after the second AZD1222 dose. These receptors were taken from an adult who received the AZD1222 COVID-19 vaccine.

The chain combines TRBV2 with TRBJ1-1; no clear D gene. The germline CDR1 and CDR2 sequences are SNHLY and FYNNEI. Trimming stripped 4 bases from V and 0 bases from J, with 9 bases between. This CDR3 region has 14 residues. CDR3 residues: CASSGSPMNTEAFF. CDR3 sequence (DNA): TGTGCCAGCAGTGGATCACCGATGAACACTGAAGCTTTCTTT.

The rearrangement joins TRBV6-2 or TRBV6-3 to TRBJ1-1; tentative D call: TRBD1 (6 bases). Trimming shortened V by 7 bases and J by 0 bases, and 12 bases separated the two germline ends. CDR3 length equals 14 residues. CDR1 is MNHEY and CDR2 is SVGEGT in the germline V gene. The CDR3 is CASNPGQLNTEAFF. The CDR3 nucleotides read TGTGCCAGCAACCCCGGACAGTTGAACACTGAAGCTTTCTTT.

The chain carries TRBV19 and TRBJ2-5; D unclear. There are 14 residues in the CDR3. The germline V gene has CDR1 LNHDA and CDR2 SQIVND (reference sequence). The germline V and J ends were trimmed by 2 bases and 4 bases, with 11 bases remaining between them. CDR3 nucleotides: TGTGCCAGTAGTATAACTTTGGAAGGAGAGACCCAGTACTTC. This sequence encodes CASSITLEGETQYF.

The chain employs TRBV7-2 and TRBJ1-2; possible D gene TRBD1, 5 bases. Germline V gene data show CDR1 as SGHTA and CDR2 as FQGNSA. The CDR3 extends over 15 amino acids. With 2 bases removed from V and 6 bases from J, the gap between germline ends came to 16 bases. In DNA, the CDR3 is TGTGCCAGCAGCTTACCTCGGGGCCTCGGCCATGGCTACACCTTC. Encoded protein: CASSLPRGLGHGYTF.

The chain recombines TRBV5-1 with TRBJ1-4, with 8 bases fitting TRBD1. After removal of 4 bases from V and 5 bases from J, the junction contained 7 bases not matched to a gene. CDR1 is SGHRS and CDR2 is YFSETQ in the germline V gene. The CDR3 has 15 residues. The CDR3 protein is CASSTQGAENEKLFF. In DNA, the CDR3 is TGCGCCAGCAGCACCCAGGGGGCGGAAAATGAAAAACTGTTTTTT.

CDR3 sequence (DNA): TGTGCCAGTAGTATTTCGGGACAGGGGCTCTATGGCTACACCTTC. This translates into CASSISGQGLYGYTF. The chain couples TRBV19 to TRBJ1-2, with 10 nucleotides matching TRBD1. Germline trimming cut 3 bases from V and 4 bases from J; bases unmatched to any gene: 5. There are 15 residues in the CDR3. Germline CDR1 LNHDA, CDR2 SQIVND (reference sequence).

The chain employs TRBV20-1 and TRBJ1-6, with TRBD1 matching over 7 bases. After removal of 3 bases from V and 10 bases from J, the junction contained 9 bases not matched to a gene. Germline V lookup: CDR1 DFQATT, CDR2 SNEGSKA (reference sequence). CDR3 length: 14 residues. CDR3 bases: TGCAGTGCTAGTCGACAGGGTGATCAATCACCCCTCCACTTT. Translating gives CSASRQGDQSPLHF.

The chain joins TRBV19 to TRBJ2-1; no definite D call. The CDR3 is 13 residues long. Trimming took off 6 bases at V and 6 bases at J, with 12 bases between the two ends. Germline V lookup: CDR1 LNHDA, CDR2 SQIVND (reference sequence). CDR3 DNA: TGTGCCAGTAGGCGACGGTCAGGCAATGAGCAGTTCTTC. Amino acids: CASRRRSGNEQFF. The complete variable domain, with remaining parts taken from reference TRBV19 and TRBJ2-1, reads DGGITQSPKYLFRKEGQNVTLSCEQNLNHDAMYWYRQDPGQGLRLIYYSQIVNDFQKGDIAEGYSVSREKKESFPLTVTSAQKNPTAFYLCASRRRSGNEQFFGPGTRLTVL.

The V and J genes are TRBV6-5 and TRBJ2-1; 14 bases align to TRBD2. This CDR3 spans 14 amino acids. V lost 8 bases to trimming and J lost 9 bases; unmatched junction nucleotides: 6. The germline V gene encodes CDR1 MNHEY and CDR2 SVGAGI. The CDR3 coding sequence is TGTGCCAGCGAGACTAGCGGGGGGGCTCGTGAGCAGTTCTTC. It encodes CASETSGGAREQFF.

This chain joins TRBV9 and TRBJ1-6, with D unclear. V gave up 3 bases and J gave up 11 bases, with 9 bases separating them. The CDR3 covers 12 residues. The germline V gene encodes CDR1 SGDLS and CDR2 YYNGEE. In DNA form, the CDR3 reads TGTGCCAGCAGCGGAGCCTCAACACCCCTCCACTTT. Translating gives CASSGASTPLHF. Drawing the rest from reference TRBV9 and TRBJ1-6, the complete variable domain is DSGVTQTPKHLITATGQRVTLRCSPRSGDLSVYWYQQSLDQGLQFLIQYYNGEERAKGNILERFSAQQFPDLHSELNLSSLELGDSALYFCASSGASTPLHFGNGTRLTVT.

This clone came up once. The chain couples TRBV6-5 to TRBJ1-1; D may be TRBD1 (6 bases). The CDR3 loop spans 15 amino acids. V was cut by 4 bases and J by 1 base, with 13 bases left in between. Germline V gives CDR1 MNHEY, CDR2 SVGAGI. The CDR3 bases are TGTGCCAGCAGTTCCCGGACAGTCCAGAACACTGAAGCTTTCTTT. It specifies CASSSRTVQNTEAFF.

The rearrangement links TRBV7-8 to TRBJ2-1, with TRBD2 matching 8 bases. The germline V gene has CDR1 SGHVS and CDR2 FQNEAQ. V gave up 1 base and J gave up 9 bases; unmatched junction bases: 11. CDR3 length: 16 amino acids. The CDR3 protein is CASSLDRGGLNGEQFF. The CDR3 nucleotides are TGTGCCAGCAGCTTAGATCGGGGGGGCCTCAATGGTGAGCAGTTCTTC.

V and J are TRBV2 and TRBJ1-1; 7 nucleotides line up with TRBD1. The germline CDR1 and CDR2 sequences are SNHLY and FYNNEI. The CDR3 extends over 12 amino acids. Unmatched junction bases numbered 7, after V lost 6 bases and J lost 9 bases. The CDR3 loop is CASRDGQVKAFF. The CDR3 DNA follows: TGTGCCAGCAGAGACGGACAGGTGAAAGCTTTCTTT.

The chain carries TRBV4-3 and TRBJ1-2; D might be TRBD1 (5 bases). Trimming removed 4 bases at V and 6 bases at J, with 9 bases between. CDR1 is LGHNA, CDR2 YSLEER, per germline. The CDR3 length is 12 residues. The CDR3 sequence is CASSLRGHGYTF. The CDR3 DNA follows: TGCGCCAGCAGCCTGAGGGGTCATGGCTACACCTTC.

V gene TRBV7-2 combines with J gene TRBJ2-3, with 8 bases that match TRBD1. The V gene's germline CDR1 is SGHTA and CDR2 FQGNSA. Losses at the gene ends were 3 bases for V and 6 bases for J; bases not matched to a gene: 5. CDR3 length: 14 residues. The CDR3 nucleotides are TGTGCCAGCAGCTTCAGGGACAGGCGGGATACGCAGTATTTT. This encodes CASSFRDRRDTQYF.

The chain combines TRBV10-1 with TRBJ1-5; D is unresolved. CDR3 size: 13 residues. Trimming pared 7 bases from V and 2 bases from J, leaving 9 bases between. Germline-derived CDR1 and CDR2 are WNHNN and SYGVQD (reference sequence). The CDR3 is CASIARGNQPQHF. CDR3 coding DNA: TGCGCCAGCATAGCGAGAGGCAATCAGCCCCAGCATTTT.

Regarding this clone: Other DNA sequences in this specimen translate into the identical CDR3. The rearrangement links TRBV6-5 to TRBJ1-1, with unresolved D. This CDR3 has 15 residues. Trimming removed 1 base from V and 1 base from J, with 10 bases in between. Per the germline V gene, CDR1 is MNHEY and CDR2 is SVGAGI. CDR3 sequence: CASSYLGQTNTEAFF. CDR3 sequence (DNA): TGTGCCAGCAGTTACTTGGGCCAGACGAACACTGAAGCTTTCTTT.

This chain connects TRBV3-1 (or the pseudogene TRBV3-2) to TRBJ2-1, with D maybe TRBD1 (5 bases). The length of the CDR3 is 14 residues. Germline V gene sequence: CDR1 LGHDT, CDR2 YNNKEL (reference sequence). V lost 3 bases to trimming and J lost 2 bases, with 8 bases between them. The CDR3 loop reads CASSHGQPYNEQFF. The CDR3 DNA follows: TGTGCCAGCAGCCACGGACAACCCTACAATGAGCAGTTCTTC.

The rearrangement joins TRBV25-1 to TRBJ2-2; 8 bases match TRBD2. V lost 3 bases and J lost 7; bases outside the gene matches: 7. The CDR3 covers 15 residues. Germline V gene data show CDR1 as MGHDK and CDR2 as SYGVNS. The CDR3 DNA reads TGTGCCAGCAGTGACGGGACTAGTCCGAGCGGGGAGCTGTTTTTT. Translated, it gives CASSDGTSPSGELFF.

The V call is TRBV5-4, the J call TRBJ2-3; 8 nucleotides agree with TRBD1. Germline-derived CDR1 and CDR2 are SGHNT and YYREEE (reference sequence). V was pared by 0 bases and J by 4 bases, with 1 base of the junction left unmatched. The CDR3 contains 14 residues. This CDR3 is CASSLAGGPDTQYF. CDR3 DNA sequence: TGTGCCAGCAGCTTGGCAGGGGGCCCAGATACGCAGTATTTT.

The chain couples TRBV24-1 to TRBJ1-3, with 8 bases that match TRBD1. Germline V gene data show CDR1 as KGHDR and CDR2 as SFDVKD. Unmatched junction bases numbered 7, after V lost 1 base and J lost 6 bases. CDR3 length equals 16 residues. The CDR3 bases are TGTGCCACCAGTGATTTATCGGTGACAGGGGAAAACACCATATATTTT. Its protein product is CATSDLSVTGENTIYF.

The CDR3 spells CASSPTAYEQYF. The CDR3 DNA is TGTGCCAGCAGTCCGACAGCCTACGAGCAGTACTTC. The chain recombines TRBV2 with TRBJ2-7; weak D call: TRBD1 (5 bases). Trimming pared 5 bases from V and 2 bases from J, leaving 7 bases between. CDR1 is SNHLY, CDR2 FYNNEI, per germline. This CDR3 has 12 amino acids.

The chain combines TRBV13 with TRBJ1-1, with no clear D. V lost 9 bases and J lost 1, with 9 bases in between. CDR3 length: 12 residues. Germline CDR1 and CDR2: PRHDT and FYEKMQ (reference sequence). CDR3 residues: CASGVWNTEAFF. In nucleotides, the CDR3 is TGTGCCAGTGGGGTATGGAACACTGAAGCTTTCTTT.

The J gene is TRBJ2-1, the V gene TRBV6-1; D not certain. This CDR3 comprises 15 residues. V lost 2 bases, J lost 0 bases, and 8 bases lay in between. Germline lookup yields CDR1 MNHNS and CDR2 SASEGT. CDR3 nucleotides: TGTGCCAGCAGTGAACGCCTGAGCTCCTACAATGAGCAGTTCTTC. Protein: CASSERLSSYNEQFF.

This chain uses TRBV21-1 with TRBJ2-3; TRBD2 reflects the table's D call only, with no check against the DNA. TRBV21-1 counts as a pseudogene. The CDR3 consists of 17 residues. Here the CDR3 reads CASSKWRPIRGPDTQYF. In DNA form, the CDR3 reads TGTGCCAGCAGCAAATGGCGGCCCATTAGAGGCCCAGATACGCAGTATTTT.

This chain links TRBV3-1 (or the pseudogene TRBV3-2) with TRBJ2-6; 12 bases fit TRBD1. In germline, CDR1 is LGHDT, CDR2 YNNKEL (reference sequence). V dropped 8 bases and J dropped 3; count of bases not matched to a gene: 20. The CDR3 covers 21 residues. The CDR3 reads CASLLAAKARDRGLGANVLTF. CDR3 DNA: TGTGCCAGCCTATTAGCAGCCAAGGCCCGGGACAGGGGGCTTGGGGCCAACGTCCTGACTTTC.

The chain links TRBV6-5 to TRBJ2-1; D is possibly TRBD1 (6 bases). Trimming pared 2 bases from V and 12 bases from J, leaving 11 bases between. The CDR3 runs to 12 residues. Germline V lookup: CDR1 MNHEY, CDR2 SVGAGI. The CDR3 DNA follows: TGTGCCAGCAGTTACGGGCAGGGGTGGCAGTTCTTC. Translation gives CASSYGQGWQFF.